One sample yielded the 15 T cell receptor beta chains listed below, sequenced in a study of Tregs in tolerant kidney transplant recipients. Produced via immunoSEQ multiplex PCR; TCRdb's table is partial and in-frame only. The sample shows tens of thousands of clones, around 84% of them seen only once. Material: CD4+ T cells from blood. These receptors were collected from a human donor in good health.

This chain links TRBV9 with TRBJ1-3; the D gene is possibly TRBD1 (5 bases). The CDR3 runs to 16 residues. V lost 0 bases and J 2 bases, leaving 12 bases between the germline ends. CDR1 is SGDLS and CDR2 is YYNGEE in the germline V gene. CDR3 in amino acids: CASSVATAGAGNTIYF. The CDR3 region has the DNA TGTGCCAGCAGCGTAGCTACCGCGGGGGCTGGAAACACCATATATTTT.

The chain links TRBV7-2 to TRBJ1-1; a weak D match, TRBD1 (5 bases). V was pared by 1 base and J by 11 bases, with 11 bases between. The CDR3 length is 12 residues. CDR1 and CDR2 (germline): SGHTA, FQGNSA. CDR3 nucleotide sequence: TGTGCCAGCAGCTTAGTTGGGGGAGAGGCTTTCTTT. Encoded protein: CASSLVGGEAFF.

This rearrangement joins TRBV7-3 to TRBJ2-1; no definite D call. The germline V gene has CDR1 SGHTA and CDR2 FQGTGA. Trimming left V 1 base short and J 8 bases short, with 15 bases between. The CDR3 extends over 15 amino acids. CDR3 in amino acids: CASSLNGVEYDEQFF. The CDR3 DNA reads TGTGCCAGCAGCTTAAATGGGGTCGAGTACGATGAGCAGTTCTTC.

This sequence joins TRBV9 and TRBJ2-2; D is possibly TRBD1 or TRBD2 (5 bases each). This CDR3 has 14 amino acids. Germline loops: CDR1 SGDLS, CDR2 YYNGEE. V was pared by 6 bases and J by 0 bases, with 9 bases between. In DNA form, the CDR3 reads TGTGCCAGCACCGGGACCCCGAACACCGGGGAGCTGTTTTTT. Residues: CASTGTPNTGELFF.

The genes are TRBV18 and TRBJ2-7, with 9 bases fitting TRBD2. This CDR3 has 16 residues. Per the germline V gene, CDR1 is KGHSH and CDR2 is LQKENI. Trimming at V came to 4 bases and at J to 1 base, leaving 8 bases not matched to a gene. This CDR3 is CASSRNSGRVSYEQYF. The DNA of the CDR3 is TGTGCCAGCTCACGAAATAGCGGGAGAGTATCCTACGAGCAGTACTTC.

The chain has TRBV4-1 and TRBJ1-2, with no clear D. The germline gives CDR1 MGHRA, CDR2 YSYEKL. V was cut by 4 bases and J by 8 bases, with 23 bases left in between. This CDR3 comprises 16 residues. CDR3: CASSPVGRSFYVGYTF. CDR3 in DNA: TGCGCCAGCAGCCCGGTGGGAAGGTCCTTCTATGTGGGCTACACCTTC.

The V and J genes are TRBV5-6 and TRBJ1-4, with D uncertain. CDR3 length equals 12 residues. Deletions cut 5 bases from V and 8 bases from J, with 10 bases between. Germline lookup yields CDR1 SGHDT and CDR2 YYEEEE. CDR3 sequence reads: CASSLPGEKLFF. The CDR3 DNA is TGTGCCAGCAGTCTTCCGGGCGAAAAACTGTTTTTT.

J is TRBJ2-5 and V is TRBV9; 8 bases match TRBD2. The trim removed 0 bases at V and 2 bases at J, leaving 6 bases unmatched. The CDR3 has 16 residues. The germline gives CDR1 SGDLS, CDR2 YYNGEE. The CDR3 loop is CASSVAGGRMQETQYF. The CDR3 DNA sequence: TGTGCCAGCAGCGTAGCGGGGGGGAGGATGCAAGAGACCCAGTACTTC.

This clone appeared many times. The gene calls are TRBV25-1 and TRBJ1-5; possibly TRBD1 for D (5 bases). Trimming removed 1 base at V and 7 bases at J, with 17 bases between. Germline assignment: CDR1 MGHDK and CDR2 SYGVNS. There are 16 residues in the CDR3. The DNA for the CDR3 is TGTGCCAGCAGTGAATCCGGCCAGGGTGGACACCAGCCCCAGCATTTT. This encodes CASSESGQGGHQPQHF.

This clone was seen a handful of times. The chain uses TRBV2 and TRBJ2-3; maybe TRBD2 (6 bases). The CDR3 spans 14 residues. Trimming pared 4 bases from V and 4 bases from J, leaving 12 bases between. From germline, CDR1 is SNHLY and CDR2 FYNNEI. CDR3 sequence reads: CASSVTGSADTQYF. Written as DNA, the CDR3 is TGTGCCAGCAGTGTGACCGGGAGTGCAGATACGCAGTATTTT.

The V call is TRBV6-1, the J call TRBJ1-3, with D unclear. This CDR3 comprises 14 residues. Trimming pared 7 bases from V and 0 bases from J, leaving 10 bases between. CDR1 and CDR2 from the germline V gene are MNHNS and SASEGT. CDR3 DNA sequence: TGTGCCAGCATCACCCCAAGCTCTGGAAACACCATATATTTT. Translating it yields CASITPSSGNTIYF.

V is TRBV7-8 and J is TRBJ2-2; D may correspond to TRBD1 or TRBD2 (5 bases each). Germline V gives CDR1 SGHVS, CDR2 FQNEAQ. The ends were cut back, 4 bases at V and 1 base at J, with 10 bases in the middle. CDR3 length: 15 amino acids. CDR3 coding DNA: TGTGCCAGCAGCTCGAAGGGACGGAACACCGGGGAGCTGTTTTTT. As protein: CASSSKGRNTGELFF.

Only a few counts were recorded for this clone. The CDR3, as DNA: TGTGCCAGTAGCCAGCCGGGAGAGAGCCCCTACGAGCAGTACTTC. Encoded protein: CASSQPGESPYEQYF. J is TRBJ2-7 and V is TRBV19, with D possibly TRBD2 on 6 matching bases. This CDR3 has 15 amino acids. Deletions cut 6 bases from V and 2 bases from J, with 17 bases between. From germline, CDR1 is LNHDA and CDR2 SQIVND (reference sequence).

The chain recombines TRBV4-2 with TRBJ2-1; 11 bases align to TRBD2. CDR3 size: 15 residues. The V and J ends lost 6 bases and 1 base, in that order; junction bases with no gene match: 2. CDR1 LGHNA and CDR2 YNFKEQ come from the germline V gene. For the CDR3, the DNA is TGTGCCAGCAGGTTAGCGGGAGGGTCCTACAATGAGCAGTTCTTC. Amino acids: CASRLAGGSYNEQFF.

A few counts support this clone. This chain connects TRBV28 to TRBJ2-5; D may be TRBD2 (7 bases). V was shortened by 4 bases and J by 5 bases, with 14 bases between the two germline ends. Germline-derived CDR1 and CDR2 are MDHEN and SYDVKM. The CDR3 spans 14 residues. For the CDR3, the DNA is TGTGCCAGCAGTTATGACAGGACTAGGGAGACCCAGTACTTC. Translation gives CASSYDRTRETQYF.